Listed below are T cell receptor beta chains from one sample, sequenced in a study of T cell responses to AZD1222 COVID-19 vaccine. The data were produced by immunoSEQ multiplex PCR, yet TCRdb's version contains in-frame clones alone and is incomplete. The data hold some 160,000 clones, with about 92% observed a single time. The input for sequencing was peripheral blood, taken on day 0 of AZD1222 vaccination. The source is an adult in good health. Both conserved end residues are part of each CDR3. Clone sizes are given selectively: once, few, many, or a class where the clone is expanded.

V gene: TRBV7-2; clone size: NA; CDR3 protein: CASSSYGQADTQYF
V gene: TRBV2; clone size: NA; CDR3 protein: CASSGRGGQGGQPQHF
V gene: TRBV7-6; clone size: NA; CDR3 protein: CASSPGLGWQYF
V gene: TRBV2; clone size: once; CDR3 protein: CASNREINQPQHF
V gene: TRBV5-4; clone size: NA; CDR3 protein: CASSLDGQGADQPQHF
V gene: TRBV5-6; clone size: NA; CDR3 protein: CASSPSPGGYSPLHF
V gene: TRBV2; clone size: NA; CDR3 protein: CASSEAFQGRATQYF
V gene: TRBV3-1/TRBV3-2; clone size: NA; CDR3 protein: CASSGDSINYGYTF
V gene: TRBV7-2; clone size: NA; CDR3 protein: CASRRTVSSYNSPLHF
V gene: TRBV4-2; clone size: NA; CDR3 protein: CASSQDPYKRGRGYGYTF
V gene: TRBV7-9; clone size: NA; CDR3 protein: CASSLLFKEETQYF
V gene: TRBV6-5; clone size: few; CDR3 protein: CASGQGFGETQYF
V gene: TRBV5-6; clone size: NA; CDR3 protein: CASSLGQGRQFF
V gene: TRBV5-6; clone size: NA; CDR3 protein: CASSLGAVEAFF
V gene: TRBV30; clone size: NA; CDR3 protein: CAWLKMGQWLF
V gene: TRBV27; clone size: NA; CDR3 protein: CASSFGDSNIQYF
V gene: TRBV4-1; clone size: NA; CDR3 protein: CASSQQGENTEAFF
V gene: TRBV15; clone size: NA; CDR3 protein: CATSRKGQGNEKLFF
V gene: TRBV9; clone size: NA; CDR3 protein: CASRPSGVSTDTQYF
V gene: TRBV5-1; clone size: NA; CDR3 protein: CASSWEGGARGGFCAFF
V gene: TRBV27; clone size: NA; CDR3 protein: CASSFGDYSTDTQYF
V gene: TRBV2; clone size: NA; CDR3 protein: CASKGQDPRGYTF
V gene: TRBV27; clone size: NA; CDR3 protein: CASSRWRWDLTDTQYF
V gene: TRBV14; clone size: NA; CDR3 protein: CASSHGGQGVAYGYTF
V gene: TRBV7-9; clone size: NA; CDR3 protein: CASSLSGTANEKLFF
V gene: TRBV4-1; clone size: NA; CDR3 protein: CASSQVGGIPYEQYF
V gene: TRBV5-1; clone size: NA; CDR3 protein: CASSILGLNTEAFF
V gene: TRBV7-8; clone size: once; CDR3 protein: CASSLGVKETQYF
V gene: TRBV9; clone size: NA; CDR3 protein: CASSRRDTEAFF
V gene: TRBV4-1; clone size: few; CDR3 protein: CASSQARGGTYEQYF
V gene: TRBV24-1; clone size: NA; CDR3 protein: CATRTGRNYNSPLHF
V gene: TRBV7-3; clone size: NA; CDR3 protein: CASSLTSGGETQYF
V gene: TRBV4-2; clone size: NA; CDR3 protein: CASSPSSGGADTQYF
V gene: TRBV27; clone size: NA; CDR3 protein: CASRPRTSGITDTQYF
V gene: TRBV28; clone size: NA; CDR3 protein: CASKKWVAFF
V gene: TRBV5-1; clone size: NA; CDR3 protein: CASSPGTSRETQYF
V gene: TRBV7-9; clone size: once; CDR3 protein: CASLGRAGGNEQFF
V gene: TRBV6-2/TRBV6-3; clone size: NA; CDR3 protein: CASSDRLRETQYF
V gene: TRBV2; clone size: NA; CDR3 protein: CASIGGARGTQYF
V gene: TRBV10-3; clone size: NA; CDR3 protein: CAIRSLQDGEQYF
V gene: TRBV19; clone size: once; CDR3 protein: CASSAEGWSGNTIYF
V gene: TRBV4-1; clone size: NA; CDR3 protein: CASSQGSLSGANVLTF
V gene: TRBV19; clone size: NA; CDR3 protein: CASSIGQQKQYF
V gene: TRBV5-4; clone size: NA; CDR3 protein: CASSLGLEQFF
V gene: TRBV7-2; clone size: NA; CDR3 protein: CASSLTLDAGGYGYTF
V gene: TRBV11-3; clone size: NA; CDR3 protein: CASSQQGPNSPLHF
V gene: TRBV6-5; clone size: NA; CDR3 protein: CASRKTGYTEAFF
V gene: TRBV18; clone size: NA; CDR3 protein: CASSPNRGGNTEAFF
V gene: TRBV28; clone size: NA; CDR3 protein: CASSLSGGLSSYEQYF
V gene: TRBV4-1; clone size: NA; CDR3 protein: CASSHRRRTGTDQETQYF
V gene: TRBV11-3; clone size: NA; CDR3 protein: CASSVRLNTEAFF
V gene: TRBV5-8; clone size: NA; CDR3 protein: CASSRRASGNTGELFF
V gene: TRBV11-2; clone size: NA; CDR3 protein: CASRTSHNYGYTF
V gene: TRBV2; clone size: NA; CDR3 protein: CASSGQELSGFGGYTF